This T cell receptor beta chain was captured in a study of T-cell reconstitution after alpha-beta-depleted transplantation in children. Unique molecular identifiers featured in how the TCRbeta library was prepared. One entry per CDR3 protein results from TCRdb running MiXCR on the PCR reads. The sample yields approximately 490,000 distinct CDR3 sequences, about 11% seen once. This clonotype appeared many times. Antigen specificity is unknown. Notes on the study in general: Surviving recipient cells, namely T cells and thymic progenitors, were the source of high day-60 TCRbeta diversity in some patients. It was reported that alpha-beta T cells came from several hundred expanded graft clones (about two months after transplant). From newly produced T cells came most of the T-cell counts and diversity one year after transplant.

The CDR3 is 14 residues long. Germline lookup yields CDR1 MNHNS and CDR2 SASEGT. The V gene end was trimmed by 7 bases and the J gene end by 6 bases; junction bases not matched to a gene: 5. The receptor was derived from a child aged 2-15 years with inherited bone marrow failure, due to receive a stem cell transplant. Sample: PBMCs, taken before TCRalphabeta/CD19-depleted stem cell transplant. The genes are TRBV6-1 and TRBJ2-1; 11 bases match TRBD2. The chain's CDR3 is CASIELAGGNEQFF. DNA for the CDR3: TGTGCCAGCATCGAGCTAGCGGGAGGCAATGAGCAGTTCTTC.